This record looks at one T cell receptor beta chain sequence and its context. No antigen is known for it. Trimming removed 2 bases from V and 2 bases from J, with 10 bases in between. The CDR3 runs to 14 residues. Germline values: CDR1 SGDLS, CDR2 YYNGEE. This entry is derived from a study of cytomegalovirus exposure and HLA in healthy donors. Primers: 60 Vbeta forward and 13 Jbeta reverse. Some clones are missing from TCRdb's copy, which holds only in-frame ones; the method was immunoSEQ multiplex PCR. The sample includes some 160,000 clones, about 88% seen only once; the top ten take about 2%. Whole-study findings and limits: Rarity characterized most TCR sequences, yet some public TCRs appeared in many donors.

The chain employs TRBV9 and TRBJ1-2; D might be TRBD1 (5 bases). Source material: PBMCs. This clonotype was sampled from a woman aged 18-29 years in good health and CMV-seronegative. CDR3 nucleotides: TGTGCCAGCAGCGTTACAGGAATGAACTATGGCTACACCTTC. Protein sequence: CASSVTGMNYGYTF.